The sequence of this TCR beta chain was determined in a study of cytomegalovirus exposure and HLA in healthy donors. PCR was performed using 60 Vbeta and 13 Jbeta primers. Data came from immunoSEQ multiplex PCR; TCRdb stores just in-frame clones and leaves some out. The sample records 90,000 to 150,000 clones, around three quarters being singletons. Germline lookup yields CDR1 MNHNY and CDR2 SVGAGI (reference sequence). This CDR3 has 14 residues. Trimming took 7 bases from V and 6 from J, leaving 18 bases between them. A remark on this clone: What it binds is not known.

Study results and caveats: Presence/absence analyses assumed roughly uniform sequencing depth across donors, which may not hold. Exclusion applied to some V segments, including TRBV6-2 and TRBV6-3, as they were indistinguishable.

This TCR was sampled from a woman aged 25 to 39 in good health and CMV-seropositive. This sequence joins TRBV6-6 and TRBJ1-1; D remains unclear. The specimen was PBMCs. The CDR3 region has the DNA TGTGCCAGCACCTCACCCCACGCAGGCGCTGAAGCTTTCTTT. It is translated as CASTSPHAGAEAFF.